The 19 T cell receptor beta chains listed next were all sequenced from one sample in a study of cytomegalovirus exposure and HLA in healthy donors. With 60 Vbeta and 13 Jbeta primers, the PCR was carried out. Method: immunoSEQ multiplex PCR; TCRdb's copy keeps in-frame clones and lacks some. Here the sample spans over 100,000 clones, 55% to 80% being singletons. Sequencing was done on a sample of PBMCs. These receptor sequences come from a woman aged 30 to 39 in good health and CMV-seronegative.

This clone was observed a handful of times. The CDR3 coding sequence is TGTGCCAGCAGCTTGTGGGGCCTTTCTTACTTC. Its translation is CASSLWGLSYF. The rearrangement joins TRBV5-8 to TRBJ2-7, with D possibly TRBD1 on 5 matching bases. The CDR3 extends over 11 amino acids. The ends were cut back, 1 base at V and 13 bases at J, with 12 bases in the middle. The germline V gene has CDR1 SGHTS and CDR2 YDEGEE.

The chain is built from TRBV30 and TRBJ1-4; weak D call: TRBD1 (5 bases). Trimming pared 5 bases from V and 7 bases from J, leaving 14 bases between. CDR1 and CDR2 (germline): GTSNPN, SVGIG (reference sequence). This CDR3 region has 13 residues. CDR3 sequence (DNA): TGTGCCTGGGGGCCAAGGGGAAGTGAAAAACTGTTTTTT. Protein product: CAWGPRGSEKLFF.

This chain connects TRBV2 to TRBJ2-5; D not resolved. Judging by the DNA end, TRBJ2-7 fits better; the J call may be wrong. CDR1 and CDR2 (germline): SNHLY, FYNNEI. The length of the CDR3 is 13 residues. CDR3: CASSVTLLGEQYF. CDR3 sequence (DNA): TGTGCCAGCAGTGTGACCTTACTGGGCGAGCAGTACTTC.

This clone was counted a few times. This chain connects TRBV2 to TRBJ2-5; 7 bases are shared with TRBD1. V lost 7 bases, J lost 3 bases, and 11 bases stayed unmatched. The germline gives CDR1 SNHLY, CDR2 FYNNEI. CDR3 length: 15 residues. CDR3 in amino acids: CASNFRDSKEETQYF. The CDR3 nucleotides are TGTGCCAGCAATTTCCGGGACAGTAAAGAAGAGACCCAGTACTTC.

CDR3 residues: CASSQAGEQFF. The CDR3, as DNA: TGCGCCAGCAGCCAAGCAGGGGAGCAGTTCTTC. The J gene is TRBJ2-1, the V gene TRBV4-1; possibly TRBD1 for D (5 bases). V was cut by 1 base and J by 10 bases, with 5 bases left in between. Germline V lookup: CDR1 MGHRA, CDR2 YSYEKL. The CDR3 has 11 amino acids.

The gene calls are TRBV19 and TRBJ2-2, with 14 bases lining up with TRBD2. The CDR3 extends over 17 amino acids. The J segment lost 2 bases and the V segment lost 4 bases, leaving 3 bases of the junction unmatched. The germline CDR1 and CDR2 sequences are LNHDA and SQIVND (reference sequence). The CDR3 spells CASSRGLAGDNTGELFF. CDR3 in DNA: TGTGCCAGTAGTAGGGGACTAGCGGGAGATAACACCGGGGAGCTGTTTTTT.

This rearrangement joins TRBV4-3 to TRBJ2-1; D possibly corresponds to TRBD2 (6 bases). The CDR3 has 16 amino acids. With 2 bases removed from V and 0 bases from J, the gap between germline ends came to 11 bases. The germline V gene has CDR1 LGHNA and CDR2 YSLEER. For the CDR3, the DNA is TGCGCCAGCAGCCAAAGCGGGTGGAGCTCCTACAATGAGCAGTTCTTC. Translating gives CASSQSGWSSYNEQFF.

The gene calls are TRBV5-6 and TRBJ2-7; 10 bases fit TRBD2. This CDR3 contains 17 residues. Germline V gene lookup returns CDR1 SGHDT and CDR2 YYEEEE. J gave up 3 bases and V 0 bases, and 9 bases lay outside the gene matches. The CDR3 region is CASSLGGEREGSYEQYF. CDR3 in DNA: TGTGCCAGCAGCTTGGGGGGCGAGCGGGAGGGCAGCTACGAGCAGTACTTC.

This clone was counted between two and nine times. A junction boundary mismatches the germline segment, possibly from a read error. The chain uses TRBV14 and TRBJ2-7; 7 nucleotides line up with TRBD2. The CDR3 length is 13 residues. Germline CDR1 is SGHDN and CDR2 is FVKESK. The CDR3 is CASSQDLRGSHDF. In DNA, the CDR3 is TGTGCCAGCAGCCAAGATTTGCGCGGGAGCCACGACTTC.

A few counts support this clone. An end of the junction does not agree with germline; a read error may underlie this. The chain recombines TRBV7-9 with TRBJ1-1; weak D call: TRBD1 (6 bases). The germline CDR1 and CDR2 sequences are SEHNR and FQNEAQ (reference sequence). The CDR3 has 14 residues. The CDR3 reads CASSLLTGNAEAFF. In DNA, the CDR3 is TGTGCCAGCAGCTTACTTACAGGGAACGCTGAAGCTTTCTTT.

CDR3 sequence (DNA): TGTGCCACACGAGGGGGCGTGAACACTGAAGCTTTCTTT. This gives the protein CATRGGVNTEAFF. The gene calls are TRBV10-3 and TRBJ1-1; 7 nucleotides line up with TRBD1. Germline V CDR1 and CDR2: ENHRY, SYGVKD. V lost 10 bases to trimming and J lost 0 bases; unmatched junction nucleotides: 5. CDR3 length equals 13 residues.

The V call is TRBV2, the J call TRBJ1-2; 8 positions match TRBD1. Trimming took 3 bases from V and 2 from J; bases not matched to a gene: 5. Germline loops: CDR1 SNHLY, CDR2 FYNNEI. The CDR3 extends over 15 amino acids. CDR3 loop: CASSDQGAVNYGYTF. The CDR3 nucleotides read TGTGCCAGCAGTGACCAGGGGGCTGTGAACTATGGCTACACCTTC.

This chain links TRBV4-1 with TRBJ2-1; 10 nucleotides agree with TRBD2. Germline V gives CDR1 MGHRA, CDR2 YSYEKL. The CDR3 covers 16 residues. V trimming: 1 base; J trimming: 10 bases; junction bases outside the gene matches: 10. The DNA of the CDR3 is TGCGCCAGCAGCCAAGTCCTAGCGGGAGTCTTAGGAGAGCAGTTCTTC. As protein: CASSQVLAGVLGEQFF.

This chain links TRBV2 with TRBJ1-5; D is unresolved. V lost 8 bases and J 3 bases, leaving 11 bases between the germline ends. CDR3 length: 13 residues. Germline V gene data show CDR1 as SNHLY and CDR2 as FYNNEI. CDR3 sequence: CASGTDYNQPQHF. The DNA for the CDR3 is TGTGCCAGCGGCACAGACTACAATCAGCCCCAGCATTTT. The full variable domain, its missing parts supplied by reference TRBV2 and TRBJ1-5, is EPEVTQTPSHQVTQMGQEVILRCVPISNHLYFYWYRQILGQKVEFLVSFYNNEISEKSEIFDDQFSVERPDGSNFTLKIRSTKLEDSAMYFCASGTDYNQPQHFGDGTRLSIL.

This clone was observed once. V is TRBV14 and J is TRBJ2-1; 10 bases are a match to TRBD2. CDR1 and CDR2 from the germline V gene are SGHDN and FVKESK. The CDR3 consists of 15 residues. J gave up 2 bases and V 4 bases, and 2 bases lay outside the gene matches. The CDR3 sequence: CASSLAGGPYNEQFF. In nucleotides, the CDR3 is TGTGCCAGCAGCCTAGCGGGAGGTCCCTACAATGAGCAGTTCTTC.

J is TRBJ2-1 and V is TRBV9; 8 bases align to TRBD1. Unmatched junction bases numbered 10, after V lost 3 bases and J lost 8 bases. The CDR3 spans 15 residues. Germline CDR1 SGDLS, CDR2 YYNGEE. This chain's CDR3 is CASSARTGLAHEQFF. In DNA form, the CDR3 reads TGTGCCAGCAGCGCGAGGACAGGGCTGGCCCATGAGCAGTTCTTC.

The rearrangement links TRBV7-8 to TRBJ1-1, with D perhaps matching TRBD1 (5 bases). The V gene lost 1 base and the J gene lost 1 base, with 7 bases spanning the gap. This CDR3 has 14 amino acids. The germline gives CDR1 SGHVS, CDR2 FQNEAQ. The CDR3 region is CASSLGTGNTEAFF. CDR3 nucleotides: TGTGCCAGCAGCTTAGGTACAGGGAACACTGAAGCTTTCTTT.

The V and J genes are TRBV2 and TRBJ2-5; 12 positions agree with TRBD2. V was pared by 2 bases and J by 5 bases, with 3 bases of the junction left unmatched. CDR1 and CDR2 (germline): SNHLY, FYNNEI. The CDR3 covers 15 residues. Here the CDR3 reads CASSELAGGGETQYF. The CDR3 bases are TGTGCCAGCAGTGAACTAGCGGGAGGGGGTGAGACCCAGTACTTC.

This clone was seen a few times. This chain joins TRBV28 and TRBJ2-1; TRBD2 might be the D (5 bases). CDR1 is MDHEN, CDR2 SYDVKM, per germline. The CDR3 length is 22 residues. The V end lost 3 bases, the J end lost 2 bases, and 32 bases lay between the germline ends. CDR3 residues: CASSFFWWGKSTEGSPYNEQFF. CDR3 in DNA: TGTGCCAGCAGTTTTTTCTGGTGGGGTAAATCTACCGAGGGTAGCCCCTACAATGAGCAGTTCTTC.